This TCR beta chain was recovered during a study of T cell changes during pregnancy in multiple sclerosis. Here immunoSEQ multiplex PCR was the method, and the copy in TCRdb shows in-frame clones only, minus some. The sample shows 80,000 or so clones, 92% of them seen only once. Trimming at V came to 0 bases and at J to 5 bases, leaving 5 bases not matched to a gene. The germline CDR1 and CDR2 sequences are SGHNT and YYREEE (reference sequence). CDR3 length: 14 residues. The chain couples TRBV5-4 to TRBJ2-7, with 7 bases identical to TRBD1. The source of this sequence is a female donor with multiple sclerosis, enrolled in a pregnancy study. The sequenced sample was peripheral blood, obtained before pregnancy. CDR3 protein: CASSLEGARDEQYF. CDR3 nucleotide sequence: TGTGCCAGCAGCTTGGAGGGGGCGCGGGACGAGCAGTACTTC.